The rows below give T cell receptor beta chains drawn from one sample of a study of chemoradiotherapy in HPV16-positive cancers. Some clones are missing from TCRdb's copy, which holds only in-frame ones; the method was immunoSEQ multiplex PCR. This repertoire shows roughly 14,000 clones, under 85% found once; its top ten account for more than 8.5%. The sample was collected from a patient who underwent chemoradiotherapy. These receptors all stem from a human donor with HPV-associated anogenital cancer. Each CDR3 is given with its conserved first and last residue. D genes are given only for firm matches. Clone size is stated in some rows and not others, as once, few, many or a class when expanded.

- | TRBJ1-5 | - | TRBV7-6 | CASSPEGEAQPQHF | TGTGCCAGCAGCCCGGAGGGGGAGGCACAGCCCCAGCATTTT
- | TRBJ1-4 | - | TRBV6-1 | CASTEGVGLEEKLFF | TGTGCCAGCACCGAAGGGGTGGGGTTGGAGGAAAAACTGTTTTTT
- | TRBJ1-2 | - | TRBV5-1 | CASSLDRDYGYTF | TGCGCCAGCAGCTTGGACAGGGACTATGGCTACACCTTC
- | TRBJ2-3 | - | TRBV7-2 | CASSLSGNRTDTQYF | TGTGCCAGCAGCTTATCGGGGAATCGCACAGATACGCAGTATTTT
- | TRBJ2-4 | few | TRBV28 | CASSVAKNIQYF | TGTGCCAGTTCCGTAGCCAAAAACATTCAGTACTTC
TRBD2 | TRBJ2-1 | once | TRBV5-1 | CASSWTSGGSYNEQFF | TGCGCCAGCAGCTGGACTAGCGGGGGCTCCTACAATGAGCAGTTCTTC
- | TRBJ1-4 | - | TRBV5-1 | CASSMESGEKLFF | TGCGCCAGCAGCATGGAGTCGGGGGAAAAACTGTTTTTT
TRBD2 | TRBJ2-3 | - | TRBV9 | CASSITSGTLGGGTQYF | TGTGCCAGCAGTATAACTAGCGGGACCCTAGGGGGTGGTACGCAGTATTTT
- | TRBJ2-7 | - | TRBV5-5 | CASSFNYEQYF | TGTGCCAGCAGCTTTAACTACGAGCAGTACTTC
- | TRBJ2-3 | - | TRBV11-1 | CASSLNGRQDTQYF | TGTGCCAGCAGCCTAAATGGTCGACAAGATACGCAGTATTTT
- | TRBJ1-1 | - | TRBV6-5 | CASSYNRYTEAFF | TGTGCCAGCAGTTACAACAGGTACACTGAAGCTTTCTTT
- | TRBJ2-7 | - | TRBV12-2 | CASRVNLGVYYEQYF | TGTGCAAGTCGCGTTAATCTAGGAGTCTACTACGAGCAGTACTTC